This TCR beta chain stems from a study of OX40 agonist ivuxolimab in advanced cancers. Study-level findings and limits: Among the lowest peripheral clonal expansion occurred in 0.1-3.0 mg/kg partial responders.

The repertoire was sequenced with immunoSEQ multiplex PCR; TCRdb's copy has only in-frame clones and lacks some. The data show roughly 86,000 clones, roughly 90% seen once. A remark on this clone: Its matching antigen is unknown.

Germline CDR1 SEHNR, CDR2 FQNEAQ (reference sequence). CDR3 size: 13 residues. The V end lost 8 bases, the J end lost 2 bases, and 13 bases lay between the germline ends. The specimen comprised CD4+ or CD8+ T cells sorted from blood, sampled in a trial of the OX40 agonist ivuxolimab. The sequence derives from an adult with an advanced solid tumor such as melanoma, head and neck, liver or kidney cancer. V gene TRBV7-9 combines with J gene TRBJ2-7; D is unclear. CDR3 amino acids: CASSGPSAYEQYF. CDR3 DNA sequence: TGTGCCAGCTCTGGACCGTCGGCCTACGAGCAGTACTTC.